Below, 8 T cell receptor beta chains from the same sample are listed, as sequenced in a study of cytomegalovirus exposure and HLA in healthy donors. TCRdb's table, derived via immunoSEQ multiplex PCR, lists solely in-frame clones and lacks some. The sample records under 250,000 clones, 87% being singletons. The sequencing input was PBMCs. Receptors originate from a man between 18 and 35 years old in good health and CMV-seronegative.

The chain has TRBV4-3 and TRBJ2-7, with 7 bases fitting TRBD2. From germline, CDR1 is LGHNA and CDR2 YSLEER. V was pared by 2 bases and J by 4 bases, with 8 bases of the junction left unmatched. The CDR3 is 15 amino acids. The CDR3 is CASSQTIGGGYEQYF. DNA for the CDR3: TGCGCCAGCAGCCAAACAATTGGCGGGGGATACGAGCAGTACTTC.

The chain carries TRBV29-1 and TRBJ2-7; no clear D. CDR3 size: 12 residues. The germline V and J ends were trimmed by 7 bases and 6 bases, with 16 bases remaining between them. Germline V CDR1 and CDR2: SQVTM, ANQGSEA. The CDR3 region has the DNA TGCAGCGGAGCCACAGTAAATGCCGAGCAGTACTTC. Amino acids: CSGATVNAEQYF.

The chain joins TRBV27 to TRBJ1-2; a weak D match, TRBD1 (6 bases). V dropped 4 bases and J dropped 6 bases, with 15 bases sitting between them. The CDR3 contains 14 residues. Germline V gene data show CDR1 as MNHEY and CDR2 as SMNVEV (reference sequence). The CDR3, as DNA: TGTGCCAGCAGTTCCCAGGGGATTTGGGATGGCTACACCTTC. Amino acids: CASSSQGIWDGYTF.

This sequence joins TRBV18 and TRBJ2-1; 10 bases are shared with TRBD2. Germline V gene sequence: CDR1 KGHSH, CDR2 LQKENI. This CDR3 has 14 residues. The J segment lost 14 bases and the V segment lost 3 bases, leaving 10 bases of the junction unmatched. The CDR3 reads CASSPGAGGPGEFF. The CDR3 nucleotides read TGTGCCAGCTCACCTGGAGCGGGGGGGCCAGGGGAGTTCTTC.

V is TRBV29-1 and J is TRBJ1-2, with D hard to call. The germline V and J ends were trimmed by 2 bases and 4 bases, with 11 bases remaining between them. Looked up from germline, CDR1 is SQVTM and CDR2 is ANQGSEA. The CDR3 covers 13 residues. The CDR3, as DNA: TGCAGCGTTGAAAACTACGAGGTCTATGGCTACACCTTC. Translation: CSVENYEVYGYTF.

The V call is TRBV7-2, the J call TRBJ1-6; the D gene is possibly TRBD1 (5 bases). The V and J ends lost 6 bases and 9 bases respectively, with 18 bases between them. The CDR3 is made up of 15 amino acids. The germline V gene has CDR1 SGHTA and CDR2 FQGNSA. The CDR3 protein is CASRPPGLGGSPLHF. CDR3 DNA: TGTGCCAGCAGACCTCCGGGACTGGGAGGTTCACCCCTCCACTTT.

The chain couples TRBV6-6 to TRBJ2-5; 8 bases are shared with TRBD1. From germline, CDR1 is MNHNY and CDR2 SVGAGI (reference sequence). The V segment lost 2 bases and the J segment 4 bases; nucleotides outside the gene matches: 6. The length of the CDR3 is 15 residues. The CDR3 bases are TGTGCCAGCAGTTACGCGGGACAGGTCTCAGAGACCCAGTACTTC. Encoded protein: CASSYAGQVSETQYF.

V is TRBV29-1 and J is TRBJ2-1; 7 bases match TRBD1. Germline CDR1 SQVTM, CDR2 ANQGSEA. This CDR3 contains 13 residues. The V segment lost 6 bases and the J segment 4 bases; nucleotides outside the gene matches: 6. The CDR3 sequence is CSVVRDSYNEQFF. In DNA form, the CDR3 reads TGCAGCGTGGTCCGGGACAGTTACAATGAGCAGTTCTTC.